This entry lists 7 T cell receptor beta chains sequenced from one sample in a study of cytomegalovirus exposure and HLA in healthy donors. Data came from immunoSEQ multiplex PCR; TCRdb stores just in-frame clones and leaves some out. This sample carries about 130,000 clones, around 96% of them seen once, and the ten largest clones take less than 2%. Sequenced sample: PBMCs. The receptor set was obtained from a man younger than 35 in good health and CMV-seronegative.

This clone was detected only once. J is TRBJ1-4 and V is TRBV7-2, with D hard to call. V lost 4 bases and J 0 bases, leaving 9 bases between the germline ends. The CDR3 covers 15 residues. Germline V gene lookup returns CDR1 SGHTA and CDR2 FQGNSA. The chain's CDR3 is CASSSTLATNEKLFF. CDR3 DNA: TGTGCCAGCAGCTCAACATTGGCAACTAATGAAAAACTGTTTTTT.

The V and J genes are TRBV6-6 and TRBJ2-7; 7 positions agree with TRBD1. Germline values: CDR1 MNHNY, CDR2 SVGAGI (reference sequence). V lost 2 bases, J lost 6 bases, and 10 bases stayed unmatched. CDR3 length equals 15 residues. CDR3 coding DNA: TGTGCCAGCAGTTACGTCGACAGGGAGAGTACCGAGCAGTACTTC. Translation gives CASSYVDRESTEQYF.

The rearrangement joins TRBV19 to TRBJ2-1, with 8 positions matching TRBD2. Germline lookup yields CDR1 LNHDA and CDR2 SQIVND (reference sequence). V lost 6 bases to trimming and J lost 9 bases; unmatched junction nucleotides: 16. CDR3 length: 16 residues. The CDR3 loop reads CASRGTGLEGRAEQFF. CDR3 nucleotide sequence: TGTGCCAGTAGGGGAACGGGACTAGAAGGAAGAGCTGAGCAGTTCTTC.

This clone turned up a few times. This sequence joins TRBV4-2 and TRBJ2-7, with 7 bases matching TRBD2. The CDR3 loop spans 15 amino acids. V dropped 4 bases and J dropped 2; count of bases not matched to a gene: 8. Germline V lookup: CDR1 LGHNA, CDR2 YNFKEQ. Here the CDR3 DNA reads TGTGCCAGCAGCCCGGATGGGAGGGTTGCCTACGAGCAGTACTTC. Protein sequence: CASSPDGRVAYEQYF.

The chain uses TRBV5-1 and TRBJ2-2; 9 bases match TRBD1. CDR3 length equals 14 residues. Per the germline V gene, CDR1 is SGHRS and CDR2 is YFSETQ. The V and J ends lost 6 bases and 2 bases, in that order; junction bases with no gene match: 2. CDR3 DNA sequence: TGCGCCAGCATACAGGGGGCAAACACCGGGGAGCTGTTTTTT. This encodes CASIQGANTGELFF.

This CDR3 reads CASSLRGENTGELFF. CDR3 in DNA: TGTGCCAGCAGCTTGCGCGGAGAGAACACCGGGGAGCTGTTTTTT. The V call is TRBV5-4, the J call TRBJ2-2, with D unresolved. CDR3 length equals 15 residues. CDR1 SGHNT and CDR2 YYREEE come from the germline V gene (reference sequence). V was shortened by 1 base and J by 1 base, with 8 bases between the two germline ends.

The gene calls are TRBV29-1 and TRBJ2-1; TRBD1 agrees at 8 bases. Germline loops: CDR1 SQVTM, CDR2 ANQGSEA. V shed 4 bases and J 5 bases; nucleotides not matched to a gene: 4. This CDR3 region has 13 residues. Here the CDR3 reads CSVVTGGHNEQFF. CDR3 bases: TGCAGCGTTGTCACAGGGGGACACAATGAGCAGTTCTTC.